Below are 21 T cell receptor beta chains sequenced from a single sample in a study of T cells in Graves' hyperthyroidism and ophthalmopathy. Using RNA transcripts as the source, TCR beta CDR3 regions were amplified. The study used the HTBI primer set for a first-round RT-PCR of the TCR CDR3. TCRdb reprocessed the multiplex PCR reads with MiXCR, giving one entry per CDR3 protein. This sample has 500,000 to 550,000 distinct CDR3 sequences, with 15% to 20% found just once. Sequencing was done on a sample of blood. Source of these receptors: a man aged 35 to 55 with Graves' ophthalmopathy.

Note on this clonotype: The conserved closing phenylalanine or tryptophan is absent in this CDR3, likely reflecting a read error. V gene TRBV3-1 combines with J gene TRBJ2-6; 10 bases align to TRBD1. Trimming took 3 bases from V and 1 from J; bases not matched to a gene: 3. From germline, CDR1 is LGHDT and CDR2 YNNKEL (reference sequence). The CDR3 runs 17 residues. The CDR3 nucleotides are TGTGCCAGCAGCCAGGACAGGGGGTCTTCTGGGGCCAACGTCCTGACTCTC. Translating it yields CASSQDRGSSGANVLTL.

The rearrangement joins TRBV28 to TRBJ2-2; D perhaps matches TRBD2 (6 bases). CDR3 length: 19 residues. V lost 2 bases, J lost 1 base, and 20 bases lay in between. Per germline, CDR1 MDHEN and CDR2 SYDVKM. CDR3 protein: CASSLGMGRGVGNTGELFF. CDR3 DNA: TGTGCCAGCAGTTTAGGGATGGGGCGGGGCGTGGGGAACACCGGGGAGCTGTTTTTT.

This clonotype was observed at least ten times. This rearrangement joins TRBV7-2 to TRBJ2-7; a weak D match, TRBD2 (5 bases). Deletions cut 1 base from V and 3 bases from J, with 10 bases between. Looked up from germline, CDR1 is SGHTA and CDR2 is FQGNSA. The CDR3 length is 14 residues. The CDR3 loop is CASSLGGRVYEQYF. Written as DNA, the CDR3 is TGTGCCAGCAGCTTAGGAGGGAGAGTCTACGAGCAGTACTTC. Drawing the rest from reference TRBV7-2 and TRBJ2-7, the complete variable domain is GAGVSQSPSNKVTEKGKDVELRCDPISGHTALYWYRQSLGQGLEFLIYFQGNSAPDKSGLPSDRFSAERTGGSVSTLTIQRTQQEDSAVYLCASSLGGRVYEQYFGPGTRLTVT.

The chain recombines TRBV5-8 with TRBJ2-3; 7 bases map to TRBD2. Germline V gives CDR1 SGHTS, CDR2 YDEGEE. J lost 8 bases, V lost 4 bases, and 22 bases had no gene match. The CDR3 runs 18 residues. This chain's CDR3 is CASSATRLRSGAQGTQYF. CDR3 sequence (DNA): TGTGCCAGCAGCGCGACCCGACTTAGGAGCGGGGCCCAGGGTACGCAGTATTTT.

In its sample, this clonotype was seen a few times. This sequence joins TRBV19 and TRBJ1-5; D is unresolved. Germline V lookup: CDR1 LNHDA, CDR2 SQIVND (reference sequence). Trimming cost V 4 bases and J 3 bases, with 10 bases left between them. This CDR3 has 14 amino acids. The CDR3 spells CASSNDIVNQPQHF. DNA for the CDR3: TGTGCCAGTAGTAACGACATAGTCAATCAGCCCCAGCATTTT.

This clonotype occurred a few times. The chain links TRBV12-3 or TRBV12-4 to TRBJ1-1; D not certain. The CDR3 spans 11 residues. Deletions cut 6 bases from V and 7 bases from J, with 9 bases between. The CDR3 nucleotides read TGTGCCAGCAGGACCATAGATGAAGCTTTCTTT. Translation gives CASRTIDEAFF.

This clonotype appeared many times. V gene TRBV28 combines with J gene TRBJ2-5, with D tentatively TRBD1 (5 bases). Between the trimmed V and J ends, which lost 5 bases and 4 bases, there was a span of 14 bases. Per germline, CDR1 MDHEN and CDR2 SYDVKM. The CDR3 is made up of 14 amino acids. The CDR3 loop is CASSAPGFAETQYF. CDR3 coding DNA: TGTGCCAGCAGTGCTCCAGGGTTTGCAGAGACCCAGTACTTC. Complete variable domain (other parts from reference TRBV28 and TRBJ2-5): DVKVTQSSRYLVKRTGEKVFLECVQDMDHENMFWYRQDPGLGLRLIYFSYDVKMKEKGDIPEGYSVSREKKERFSLILESASTNQTSMYLCASSAPGFAETQYFGPGTRLLVL.

The chain is built from TRBV7-3 and TRBJ2-2; D is unclear. This CDR3 is 13 amino acids long. From germline, CDR1 is SGHTA and CDR2 FQGTGA. V dropped 4 bases and J dropped 6 bases, with 9 bases sitting between them. CDR3 nucleotides: TGTGCCAGCAGCTCTGGGCCGTCCGGGGAGCTGTTTTTT. Translated: CASSSGPSGELFF. The whole variable domain, filled in from reference TRBV7-3 and TRBJ2-2, reads GAGVSQTPSNKVTEKGKYVELRCDPISGHTALYWYRQSLGQGPEFLIYFQGTGAADDSGLPNDRFFAVRPEGSVSTLKIQRTERGDSAVYLCASSSGPSGELFFGEGSRLTVL.

This clonotype was detected many times. The chain couples TRBV7-2 to TRBJ2-2; D perhaps matches TRBD2 (5 bases). The CDR3 covers 16 residues. Germline V gene lookup returns CDR1 SGHTA and CDR2 FQGNSA. Trimming cost V 1 base and J 0 bases, with 9 bases left between them. The CDR3: CASSLVWTSNTGELFF. DNA of the CDR3: TGTGCCAGCAGCTTAGTGTGGACTTCGAACACCGGGGAGCTGTTTTTT.

This clonotype was observed a few times. The rearrangement joins TRBV7-9 to TRBJ2-7; TRBD2 agrees at 9 bases. Germline V gene data show CDR1 as SEHNR and CDR2 as FQNEAQ (reference sequence). The length of the CDR3 is 16 residues. The V gene end was trimmed by 4 bases and the J gene end by 5 bases; junction bases not matched to a gene: 12. The CDR3 nucleotides are TGTGCCAGCAGCTCCCCTAAGGTAGCGGGGGTTAACGAGCAGTACTTC. Its protein product is CASSSPKVAGVNEQYF.

This clonotype was seen a handful of times. The V call is TRBV7-2, the J call TRBJ2-7; 8 bases are shared with TRBD1. This CDR3 region has 18 residues. CDR1 and CDR2 from the germline V gene are SGHTA and FQGNSA. V lost 5 bases, J lost 3 bases, and 18 bases stayed unmatched. CDR3 loop: CASSPTGAGGAKRYEQYF. In nucleotides, the CDR3 is TGTGCCAGCAGCCCCACCGGGGCAGGGGGCGCGAAACGCTACGAGCAGTACTTC.

This clonotype was seen repeatedly, ten times or more. DNA of the CDR3: TGTGCCAGCTCACCTTCTATACAAGAGACCCAGTACTTC. This codes for CASSPSIQETQYF. The chain combines TRBV18 with TRBJ2-5; no clear D gene. The CDR3 is made up of 13 amino acids. Trimming shortened V by 3 bases and J by 2 bases, and 7 bases separated the two germline ends. Germline CDR1 KGHSH, CDR2 LQKENI.

This clonotype was seen more than once but under ten times. The chain links TRBV20-1 to TRBJ1-1; D uncertain. V shed 3 bases and J shed 7 bases, with 9 bases lying between them. Looked up from germline, CDR1 is DFQATT and CDR2 is SNEGSKA (reference sequence). This CDR3 is 11 amino acids long. The CDR3 DNA reads as TGCAGTGCTAGGCCGGACCTTGAAGCTTTCTTT. Translating gives CSARPDLEAFF.

This clonotype was observed many times. The genes are TRBV7-9 and TRBJ2-5, with D unresolved. The CDR3 runs 12 residues. The germline V and J ends were trimmed by 5 bases and 6 bases, with 10 bases remaining between them. Germline V CDR1 and CDR2: SEHNR, FQNEAQ (reference sequence). The CDR3 bases are TGTGCCAGCAGCCCCACGGCGCAGACCCAGTACTTC. As protein: CASSPTAQTQYF.

The chain recombines TRBV15 with TRBJ2-2; D remains ambiguous. V lost 0 bases and J lost 4, with 9 bases in between. Looked up from germline, CDR1 is LNHNV and CDR2 is YYDKDF (reference sequence). CDR3 length: 15 residues. The CDR3: CATSRDLGGTGELFF. The DNA of the CDR3 is TGTGCCACCAGCAGAGATCTCGGTGGCACCGGGGAGCTGTTTTTT.

The chain joins TRBV2 to TRBJ1-4, with D possibly being TRBD1 (5 bases). Germline-derived CDR1 and CDR2 are SNHLY and FYNNEI. This CDR3 is 16 amino acids long. Deletions cut 6 bases from V and 1 base from J, with 15 bases between. This CDR3 is CASSESGSLTNEKLFF. CDR3 DNA: TGTGCCAGCAGCGAATCAGGGTCACTAACTAATGAAAAACTGTTTTTT. The full variable domain, completed using reference TRBV2 and TRBJ1-4, is EPEVTQTPSHQVTQMGQEVILRCVPISNHLYFYWYRQILGQKVEFLVSFYNNEISEKSEIFDDQFSVERPDGSNFTLKIRSTKLEDSAMYFCASSESGSLTNEKLFFGSGTQLSVL.

This clonotype was observed a handful of times. The rearrangement uses TRBV27 and TRBJ2-2, with TRBD2 matching over 7 bases. The CDR3 runs 17 residues. Germline V gives CDR1 MNHEY, CDR2 SMNVEV (reference sequence). V shed 6 bases and J 6 bases; nucleotides not matched to a gene: 16. DNA of the CDR3: TGTGCCAGCAGGGGGGGGTTGGGGACTCCTTCCCCCGGGGAGCTGTTTTTT. It specifies CASRGGLGTPSPGELFF.

This clonotype was counted ten times or more. The rearrangement links TRBV2 to TRBJ1-4; 7 nucleotides align to TRBD1. Germline V gives CDR1 SNHLY, CDR2 FYNNEI. J lost 6 bases, V lost 6 bases, and 10 bases had no gene match. CDR3 length: 15 amino acids. CDR3 bases: TGTGCCAGCAGATTGGAGGGGGCGTTGTATGAAAAACTGTTTTTT. It encodes CASRLEGALYEKLFF.

The table lists this clonotype with many counts. CDR3 nucleotide sequence: TGCAGTACCAACCGTGCAGGGGCGAGCAATCAGCCCCAGCATTTT. It codes for CSTNRAGASNQPQHF. V is TRBV20-1 and J is TRBJ1-5; possibly TRBD1 for D (6 bases). The CDR3 is 15 residues long. The germline gives CDR1 DFQATT, CDR2 SNEGSKA (reference sequence). Trimming left V 8 bases short and J 1 base short, with 18 bases between.

This clonotype showed up many times. The rearrangement joins TRBV28 to TRBJ2-3; no clear D gene. CDR3 size: 15 residues. Germline CDR1 and CDR2: MDHEN and SYDVKM. Deletions cut 2 bases from V and 2 bases from J, with 11 bases between. This CDR3 is CASSLISQNTDTQYF. CDR3 coding DNA: TGTGCCAGCAGTTTAATCTCCCAGAACACAGATACGCAGTATTTT.

This clonotype was found many times. The genes are TRBV7-9 and TRBJ2-3, with TRBD1 matching 10 bases. The CDR3 runs to 16 residues. CDR1 and CDR2 (germline): SEHNR, FQNEAQ (reference sequence). J gave up 8 bases and V 5 bases, and 13 bases lay outside the gene matches. The CDR3 coding sequence is TGTGCCAGCAGCCGCCGGGACAGGGGCCACGGAGGTACGCAGTATTTT. Translated: CASSRRDRGHGGTQYF.